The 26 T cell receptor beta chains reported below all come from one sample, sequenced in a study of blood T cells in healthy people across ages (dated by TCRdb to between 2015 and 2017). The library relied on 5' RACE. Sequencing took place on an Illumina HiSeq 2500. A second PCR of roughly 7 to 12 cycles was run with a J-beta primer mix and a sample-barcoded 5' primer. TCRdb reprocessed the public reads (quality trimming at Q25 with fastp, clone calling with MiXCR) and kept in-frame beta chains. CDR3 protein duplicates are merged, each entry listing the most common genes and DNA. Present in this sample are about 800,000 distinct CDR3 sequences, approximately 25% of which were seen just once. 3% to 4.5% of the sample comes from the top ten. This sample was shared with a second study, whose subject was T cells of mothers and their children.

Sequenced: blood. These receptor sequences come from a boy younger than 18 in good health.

The DNA for the CDR3 is TGCAGCGGGAGGGGTAGCGGGGAGCTGTTTTTT. As protein: CSGRGSGELFF. The rearrangement links TRBV29-1 to TRBJ2-2, with D tentatively TRBD2 (6 bases). Germline values: CDR1 SQVTM, CDR2 ANQGSEA. CDR3 length: 11 residues. Trimming took 7 bases from V and 7 from J, leaving 10 bases between them.

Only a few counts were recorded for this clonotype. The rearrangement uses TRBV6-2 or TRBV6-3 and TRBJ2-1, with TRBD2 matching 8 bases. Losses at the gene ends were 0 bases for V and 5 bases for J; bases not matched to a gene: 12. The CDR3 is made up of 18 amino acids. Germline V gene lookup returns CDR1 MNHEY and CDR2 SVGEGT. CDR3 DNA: TGTGCCAGCAGTTACTCGTGGCTGCTGCGGGAGGTCCACAATGAGCAGTTCTTC. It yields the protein CASSYSWLLREVHNEQFF.

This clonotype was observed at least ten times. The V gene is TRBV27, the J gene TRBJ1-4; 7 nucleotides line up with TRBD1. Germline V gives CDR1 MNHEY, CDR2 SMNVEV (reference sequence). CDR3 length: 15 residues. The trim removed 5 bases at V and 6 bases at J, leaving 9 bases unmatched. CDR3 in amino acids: CASSPIGGRHEKLFF. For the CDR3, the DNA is TGTGCCAGCAGTCCCATAGGGGGCCGGCATGAAAAACTGTTTTTT.

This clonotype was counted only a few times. The CDR3 reads CASSENRGSTDTQYF. DNA for the CDR3: TGTGCCAGCTCAGAAAACAGGGGAAGCACAGATACGCAGTATTTT. V usage is TRBV18 and J usage is TRBJ2-3; 7 bases line up with TRBD1. Germline V CDR1 and CDR2: KGHSH, LQKENI. This CDR3 has 15 residues. V was clipped by 5 bases and J by 0 bases; unmatched bases: 5.

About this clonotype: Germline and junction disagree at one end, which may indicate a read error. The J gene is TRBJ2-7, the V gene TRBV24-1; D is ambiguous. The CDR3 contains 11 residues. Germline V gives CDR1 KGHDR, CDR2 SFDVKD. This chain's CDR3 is CATSFGKEEFF. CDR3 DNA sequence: TGTGCCACCAGTTTTGGGAAAGAGGAGTTCTTC.

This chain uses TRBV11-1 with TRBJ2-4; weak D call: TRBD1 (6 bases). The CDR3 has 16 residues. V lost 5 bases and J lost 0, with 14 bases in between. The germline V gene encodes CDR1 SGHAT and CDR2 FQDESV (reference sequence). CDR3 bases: TGTGCCAGCAGCAAAGGGACAAGACTAGCCAAAAACATTCAGTACTTC. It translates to CASSKGTRLAKNIQYF. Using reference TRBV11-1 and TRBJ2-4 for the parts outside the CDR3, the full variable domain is EAEVAQSPRYKITEKSQAVAFWCDPISGHATLYWYRQILGQGPELLVQFQDESVVDDSQLPKDRFSAERLKGVDSTLKIQPAELGDSAMYLCASSKGTRLAKNIQYFGAGTRLSVL.

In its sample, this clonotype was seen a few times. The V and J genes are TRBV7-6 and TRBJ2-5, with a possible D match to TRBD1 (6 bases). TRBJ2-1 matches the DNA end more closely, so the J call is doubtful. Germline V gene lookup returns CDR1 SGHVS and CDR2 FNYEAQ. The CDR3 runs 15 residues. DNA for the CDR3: TGTGCCAGCAGCTTACATCGGACAGCCCGCGATGAGCAGTTCTTC. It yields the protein CASSLHRTARDEQFF.

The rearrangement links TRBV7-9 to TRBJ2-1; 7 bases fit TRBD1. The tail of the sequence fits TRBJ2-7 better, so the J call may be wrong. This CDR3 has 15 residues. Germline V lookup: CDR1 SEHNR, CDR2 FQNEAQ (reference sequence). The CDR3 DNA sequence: TGTGCCAGCAGCTCCATGGACAGGCGTCCCTACGAGCAGTACTTC. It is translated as CASSSMDRRPYEQYF.

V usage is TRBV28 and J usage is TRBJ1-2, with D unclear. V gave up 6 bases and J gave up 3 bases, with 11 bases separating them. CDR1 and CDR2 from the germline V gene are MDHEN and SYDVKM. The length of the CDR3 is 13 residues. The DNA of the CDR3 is TGTGCCAGCAGGGCTACAGTTTACTATGGCTACACCTTC. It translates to CASRATVYYGYTF.

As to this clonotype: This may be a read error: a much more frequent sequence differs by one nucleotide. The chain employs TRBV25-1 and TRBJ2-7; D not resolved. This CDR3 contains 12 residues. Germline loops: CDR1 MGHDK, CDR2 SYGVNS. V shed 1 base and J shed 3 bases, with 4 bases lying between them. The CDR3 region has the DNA TGTGCCAGCAGTGAATGGGACTACGAGCAGTACTTC. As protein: CASSEWDYEQYF.

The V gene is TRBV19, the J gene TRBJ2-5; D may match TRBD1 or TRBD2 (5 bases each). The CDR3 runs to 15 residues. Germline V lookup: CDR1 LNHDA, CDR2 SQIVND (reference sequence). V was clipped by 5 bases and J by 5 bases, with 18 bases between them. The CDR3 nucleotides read TGTGCCAGTAGTTCCTACTCGGGGACGGGGGAGACCCAGTACTTC. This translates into CASSSYSGTGETQYF.

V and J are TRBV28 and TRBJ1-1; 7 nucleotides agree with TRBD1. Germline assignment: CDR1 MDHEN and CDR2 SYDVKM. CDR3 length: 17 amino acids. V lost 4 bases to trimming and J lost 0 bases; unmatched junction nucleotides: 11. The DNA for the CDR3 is TGTGCCAGCAGTTCCTCCAGGACAGGCTCCTTGAACACTGAAGCTTTCTTT. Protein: CASSSSRTGSLNTEAFF. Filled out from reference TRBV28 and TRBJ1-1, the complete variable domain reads DVKVTQSSRYLVKRTGEKVFLECVQDMDHENMFWYRQDPGLGLRLIYFSYDVKMKEKGDIPEGYSVSREKKERFSLILESASTNQTSMYLCASSSSRTGSLNTEAFFGQGTRLTVV.

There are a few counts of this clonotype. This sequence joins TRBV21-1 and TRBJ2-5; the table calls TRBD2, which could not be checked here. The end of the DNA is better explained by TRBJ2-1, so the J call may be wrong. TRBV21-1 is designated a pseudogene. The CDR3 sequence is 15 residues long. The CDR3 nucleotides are TGTGCCAGCAGCCTACCCCCGGAGCGGGAGTGCGAGCAGTTCTTC. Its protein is CASSLPPERECEQFF.

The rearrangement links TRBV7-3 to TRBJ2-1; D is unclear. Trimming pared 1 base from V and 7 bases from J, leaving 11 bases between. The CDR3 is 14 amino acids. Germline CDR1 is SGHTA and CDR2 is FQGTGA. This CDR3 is CASSLNCKMNEQFF. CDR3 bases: TGTGCCAGCAGCTTAAACTGCAAGATGAATGAGCAGTTCTTC. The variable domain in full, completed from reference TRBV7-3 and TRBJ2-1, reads GAGVSQTPSNKVTEKGKYVELRCDPISGHTALYWYRQSLGQGPEFLIYFQGTGAADDSGLPNDRFFAVRPEGSVSTLKIQRTERGDSAVYLCASSLNCKMNEQFFGPGTRLTVL.

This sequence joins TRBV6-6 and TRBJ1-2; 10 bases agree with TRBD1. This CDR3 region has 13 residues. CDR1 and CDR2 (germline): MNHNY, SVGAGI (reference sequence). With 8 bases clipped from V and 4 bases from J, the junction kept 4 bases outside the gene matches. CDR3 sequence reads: CASGTGEFYGYTF. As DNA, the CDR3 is TGTGCCAGCGGGACAGGGGAGTTCTATGGCTACACCTTC.

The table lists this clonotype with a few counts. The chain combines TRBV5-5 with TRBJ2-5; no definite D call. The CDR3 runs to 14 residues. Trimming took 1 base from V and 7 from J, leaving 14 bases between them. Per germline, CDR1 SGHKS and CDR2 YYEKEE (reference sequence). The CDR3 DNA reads TGTGCCAGCAGCTTGTTCGTGGGCTTGGGGACCCAGTACTTC. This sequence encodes CASSLFVGLGTQYF.

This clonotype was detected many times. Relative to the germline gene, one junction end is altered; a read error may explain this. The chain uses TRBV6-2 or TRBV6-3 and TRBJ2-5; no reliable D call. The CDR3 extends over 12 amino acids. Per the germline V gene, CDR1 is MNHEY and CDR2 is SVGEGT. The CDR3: CASSYSRETQYF. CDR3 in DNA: TGCGCCAGCAGCTATTCGAGGGAGACCCAGTACTTC.

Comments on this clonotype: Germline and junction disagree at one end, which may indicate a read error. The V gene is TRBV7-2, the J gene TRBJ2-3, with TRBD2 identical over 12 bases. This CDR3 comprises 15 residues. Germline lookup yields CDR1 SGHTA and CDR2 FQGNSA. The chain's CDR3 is CASSVLAGGADTQYF. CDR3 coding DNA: TGCGCCAGCAGCGTTCTAGCGGGGGGGGCAGATACGCAGTATTTT. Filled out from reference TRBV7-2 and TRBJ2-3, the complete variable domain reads GAGVSQSPSNKVTEKGKDVELRCDPISGHTALYWYRQSLGQGLEFLIYFQGNSAPDKSGLPSDRFSAERTGGSVSTLTIQRTQQEDSAVYLCASSVLAGGADTQYFGPGTRLTVL.

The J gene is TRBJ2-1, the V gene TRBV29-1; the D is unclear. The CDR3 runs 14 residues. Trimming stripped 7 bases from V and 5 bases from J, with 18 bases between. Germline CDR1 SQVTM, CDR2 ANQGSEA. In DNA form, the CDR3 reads TGCAGCGGGGCAGCCCCGCAGAAACACAATGAGCAGTTCTTC. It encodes CSGAAPQKHNEQFF.

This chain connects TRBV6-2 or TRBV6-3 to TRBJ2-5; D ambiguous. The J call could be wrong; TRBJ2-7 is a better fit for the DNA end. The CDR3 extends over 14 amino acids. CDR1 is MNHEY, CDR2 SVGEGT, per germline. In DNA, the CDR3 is TGTGCCAGCAGTTACGATGGGGTACCCTACGAGCAGTACTTC. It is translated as CASSYDGVPYEQYF.

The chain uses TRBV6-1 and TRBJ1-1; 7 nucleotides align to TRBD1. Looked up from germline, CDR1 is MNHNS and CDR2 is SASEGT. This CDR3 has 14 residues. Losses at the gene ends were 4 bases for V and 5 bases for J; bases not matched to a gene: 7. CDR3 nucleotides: TGTGCCAGCAGTGCTGACAGGGAAAGGACTGAAGCTTTCTTT. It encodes CASSADRERTEAFF.

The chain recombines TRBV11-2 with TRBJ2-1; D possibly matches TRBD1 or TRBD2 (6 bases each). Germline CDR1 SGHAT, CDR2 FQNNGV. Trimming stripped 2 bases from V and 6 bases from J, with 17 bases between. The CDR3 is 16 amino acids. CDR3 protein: CASSLQGRQVPNEQFF. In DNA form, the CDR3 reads TGTGCCAGCAGCTTACAGGGGAGGCAAGTGCCCAATGAGCAGTTCTTC.

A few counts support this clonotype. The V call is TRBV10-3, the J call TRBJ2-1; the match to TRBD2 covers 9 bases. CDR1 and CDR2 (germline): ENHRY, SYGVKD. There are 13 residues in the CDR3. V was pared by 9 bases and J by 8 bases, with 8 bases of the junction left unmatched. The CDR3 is CAISQREVDEQFF. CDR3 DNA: TGTGCCATATCCCAGCGGGAGGTCGATGAGCAGTTCTTC.

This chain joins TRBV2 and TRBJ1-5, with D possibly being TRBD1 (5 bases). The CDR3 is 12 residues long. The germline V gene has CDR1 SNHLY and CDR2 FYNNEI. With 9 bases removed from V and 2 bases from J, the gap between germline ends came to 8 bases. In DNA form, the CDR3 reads TGTGCCAGTGGGGGAGGCAATCAGCCCCAGCATTTT. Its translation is CASGGGNQPQHF.

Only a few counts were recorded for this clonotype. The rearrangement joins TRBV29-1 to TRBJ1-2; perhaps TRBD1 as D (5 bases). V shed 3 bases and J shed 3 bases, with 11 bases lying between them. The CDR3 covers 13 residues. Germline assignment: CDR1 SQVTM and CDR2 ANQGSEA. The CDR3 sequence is CSVDRREDYGYTF. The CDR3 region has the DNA TGCAGCGTTGATCGCAGGGAGGACTATGGCTACACCTTC.

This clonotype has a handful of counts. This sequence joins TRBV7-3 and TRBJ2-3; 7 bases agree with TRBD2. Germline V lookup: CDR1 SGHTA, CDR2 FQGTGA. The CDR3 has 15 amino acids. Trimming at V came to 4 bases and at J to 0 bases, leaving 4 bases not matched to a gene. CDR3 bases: TGTGCCAGCAGCTCCGGCGGGAGTAGCACAGATACGCAGTATTTT. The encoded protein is CASSSGGSSTDTQYF.